The rows below give T cell receptor beta chains drawn from one sample of a study of CD8 T cells in ankylosing spondylitis. TCRdb passed the 5' RACE reads through MiXCR, listing each CDR3 protein once. The sample has some 840,000 distinct CDR3 sequences, over 9.5% seen once. The sequenced material came from blood, either unsorted or a sorted T cell fraction (not recorded which). These receptors originate from a male donor with ankylosing spondylitis. CDR3s include the opening cysteine and the closing phenylalanine or tryptophan. D genes are given only for firm matches. Clone size, where shown, is once, few, many, or a class for clones that have expanded.

V gene	D gene	clone size	J gene	CDR3 DNA	CDR3 protein
TRBV6-1	NA	NA	TRBJ1-1	TGTGCCAGCAGTGACAGAGCGGGTGGGAACACTGAAGCTTTCTTT	CASSDRAGGNTEAFF
TRBV4-3	TRBD1	many	TRBJ1-1	TGCGCCAGCAGCCAGCAGGGGGCGAAGAACACTGAAGCTTTCTTT	CASSQQGAKNTEAFF
TRBV7-9	NA	NA	TRBJ1-2	TGTGCCAGCAGCCCCTTCGCGGGAAGTCCCCTTATGGGCTACACCTTC	CASSPFAGSPLMGYTF
TRBV2	TRBD1	NA	TRBJ2-7	TGTGCCACCCGAGTATCCGGGACAGGGCACGAGCAGTACTTC	CATRVSGTGHEQYF
TRBV20-1	NA	many	TRBJ1-2	TGCAGTGCTAGAGGGGGCACGAGGAACTATGGCTACACCTTC	CSARGGTRNYGYTF
TRBV20-1	NA	NA	TRBJ1-2	TGCAGTGCTACCGGGAACGTCTATGGCTACACCTTC	CSATGNVYGYTF
TRBV29-1	NA	NA	TRBJ1-4	TGCAGCGCGGAAGAAGCAACTAATGAAAAACTGTTTTTT	CSAEEATNEKLFF
TRBV7-2	TRBD2	few	TRBJ2-2	TGTGCCAGCAGCTTTGGGAGGGCGAGGGCCGGGGAGCTGTTTTTT	CASSFGRARAGELFF
TRBV20-1	NA	few	TRBJ2-5	TGCAGTGCTAGAAGAGAGGGGGAGACCCAGTACTTC	CSARREGETQYF
TRBV20-1	TRBD2	NA	TRBJ2-7	TGCAGTGCTCTTCCCGGACTAGGGTTCTACGAGCAGTACTTC	CSALPGLGFYEQYF
TRBV4-2	NA	few	TRBJ2-3	TGTGCCAGCAGCCAAGATTCACCAAGACAGGATACGCAGTATTTT	CASSQDSPRQDTQYF
TRBV5-1	NA	few	TRBJ2-6	TGCGCCAGCAGCTTGGCCTCCTACAGAGGGACTGGGGCCAACGTCCTGACTTTC	CASSLASYRGTGANVLTF
TRBV11-2	NA	few	TRBJ2-1	TGTGCCAGCAGCGCCAGGACGGGGATCTCCTACAATGAGCAGTTCTTC	CASSARTGISYNEQFF
TRBV7-2	NA	NA	TRBJ1-1	TGTGCCAGCATCCTGAGTGGCGCCAGGGTCGGGACTGAAGCTTTCTTT	CASILSGARVGTEAFF
TRBV3-1	TRBD2	NA	TRBJ2-5	TGTGCCAGCAGCCATGGCGTAGCGGGAGTAGAGGAGACCCAGTACTTC	CASSHGVAGVEETQYF
TRBV4-1	NA	NA	TRBJ1-3	TGCGCCAGCAGCCAAGAGGGTCGTTGGGACTCTGGAAACACCATATATTTT	CASSQEGRWDSGNTIYF
TRBV20-1	NA	many	TRBJ1-1	TGCAGTGCTAGAGCCCCTTCTGTGGAGGAAGCTTTCTTT	CSARAPSVEEAFF
TRBV20-1	TRBD1	few	TRBJ1-1	TGCAGTGCTATGGACAGGGTCACTGAAGCTTTCTTT	CSAMDRVTEAFF
TRBV6-5	NA	many	TRBJ2-1	TGTGCCAGCAGTCACAGGGTTAGGGATGAGCAGTTCTTC	CASSHRVRDEQFF
TRBV10-1	NA	few	TRBJ2-7	TGCGCCAGCCCAATTCCCGACAGGGACTTAACCTACGAGCAGTACTTC	CASPIPDRDLTYEQYF